This T cell receptor beta chain was sequenced for a study of blood T cells in healthy people across ages (dated by TCRdb to between 2015 and 2017). For the wider study: In model experiments, template switching captured roughly one uniquely barcoded TCR beta cDNA molecule for every two T cells. The study measured age-related changes in TCR beta repertoire diversity using deep sequencing normalized with unique cDNA molecular identifiers. Using the same blood draw, the study looked at two additional independent replicas of 1 million unique cDNA reads for two donors, one aged 18 to 29 and the other aged 80 or older. The donors were divided into four age groups: young (average around 17 years), middle-aged (roughly 42), aged (around 67) and long-lived (more than 75). Donors of different ages were randomly distributed across sequencing lanes to avoid experimental bias. What the work shows at the level of the full study, not this receptor alone: Compared with the aged group, the long-lived group had more naive CD4+ T cells, fewer expanded clones and increased TCR diversity, suggesting age selection. Since profiling was done on bulk unsorted PBMCs, naive and antigen-experienced compartments could not be conclusively compared. Total diversity estimates from one million sequenced T cells were considered lower bounds and underestimates. Donor CMV infection status was unknown, potentially confounding age-related changes in expanded clonotypes. The percentage of naive T cells measured by flow cytometry correlated strongly with observed TCR beta diversity. Observed TCR beta diversity per million T cells fell roughly linearly with age, and a significant reduction was already apparent by age roughly 40.

For this clonotype: Its antigen target is currently unknown. No qualities accompany the bases; no much larger clone lies one base away.

The library was made by 5' RACE. Sequencing relied on an Illumina HiSeq 2500. A second about 7 to 12 cycle PCR used a sample-barcoded 5' primer and a J-beta primer mix. A template-switch 5' adaptor carrying 12 random nucleotides introduced a unique molecular identifier onto each TCR beta cDNA molecule. At least 3 million CDR3-containing paired-end reads were obtained from each sample. First-strand cDNA synthesis was performed from all RNA using the Mint cDNA synthesis kit, with priming by a TRBC-specific oligonucleotide. Following uracil-DNA glycosylase treatment, all cDNA underwent a first 18-cycle PCR with the universal primers M1SS and BC2_uni_R. The source study handled its data this way. Normalization of each sample was performed by random selection of 1 million high-quality reads, each carrying a distinct molecular identifier. Instead of being binned into consensus sequences, reads that shared molecular identifiers were thrown out. MiTCR, run with a Q25 quality threshold and the strictest error-elimination algorithm, handled CDR3 identification, clonotype clustering and error correction. A nonparametric unseen species model with Euler transformation was used to estimate lower-bound total TCR beta diversity. TCRdb reprocessed the public reads (quality trimming at Q25 with fastp, clone calling with MiXCR) and kept in-frame beta chains. Under each unique CDR3 protein, matching rows form one entry showing the most common genes and DNA. TCRdb, not the authors, supplied the V and J calls. A total of about 770,000 distinct CDR3 sequences appear in this sample, under 45% of them only once. About a fifth of the sample comes from the top ten.

Trimming takes 1 base from V and 6 bases from J, and the germline ends sit 10 bases apart. The CDR3, cysteine through phenylalanine, is 14 amino acids long. The read is trimmed to its CDR3 DNA, 42 bases read in frame from base 1. Sequences SEHNR (CDR1) and FQNEAQ (CDR2) are obtained from the germline V gene (reference sequence). The donors were about 40 Caucasian individuals from Russia, aged 6 to 90 years, who were systemically healthy. Each donor gave roughly 9 milliliters of peripheral blood, drawn into EDTA-treated Vacutainer tubes. Ficoll-Paque density-gradient centrifugation was used to isolate PBMCs, with at least 7 million per sample. Trizol reagent was used to extract total RNA from the PBMCs, yielding at least 6 micrograms per sample. The percentages of naive CD45RAhigh/CD27high T cells were determined by flow cytometry on a PBMC aliquot from every donor.

Sequencing was done on a sample of blood. The sequence links TRBV7-9 to TRBJ1-5, with the identity of the D gene unclear. The TCR sequence derives from a man in his 60s in good health. The DNA is as follows: TGTGCCAGCAGCTTAGGTGGGGAATTTCAGCCCCAGCATTTT. Translated, it reads CASSLGGEFQPQHF.